The present TCR beta chain was sequenced within a study of blood T cell repertoires in COVID-19. At the level of the study: Sources were T cells, B-cell-depleted T cells, or PBMCs; the material itself was cDNA or gDNA.

The germline V gene has CDR1 MNHEY and CDR2 SVGAGI. V lost 2 bases, J lost 7 bases, and 9 bases lay in between. The CDR3 runs to 13 residues. Authors' processing steps: Counts of nucleated cells, estimated from reference gene primer amplification, were obtained. Assay used: immunoSEQ multiplex PCR; TCRdb lists only in-frame clones, some missing. For V, J and clone size, that table is used; D and trimming come from the DNA. The repertoire holds some 220,000 clones, with under 85% as singletons. The sample consisted of peripheral blood. J is TRBJ1-5 and V is TRBV6-5; D remains unclear. The sequence derives from a woman aged 25 to 45 with COVID-19, enrolled during active disease. CDR3 sequence: CASSYRGSQPQHF. CDR3 DNA sequence: TGTGCCAGCAGTTACCGCGGATCCCAGCCCCAGCATTTT.